Presented here are 28 T cell receptor beta chains from one specimen sequenced in a study of Ad26.COV2.S vaccination and SARS-CoV-2 variants (dated by TCRdb to the early 2020s). Libraries were prepared through the immunoSEQ multiplex PCR assay. What TCRdb holds here is the immuneACCESS table cut down to in-frame rearrangements. Part of the clones is not present; checked against another copy, under half of the missing clones reflect an unresolved V gene, and the others are unexplained. The sample records around 400,000 clones, about 80% of which are singletons. Clones ranked in the top ten supply nearly 7.5% of the sample. In the paper's terms, the treatment or condition label means: roughly 18 received Ad26.COV2.S at low or high dose, single or two shots; about 5 received placebo; per-sample allocation not given. Repertoires of vaccine and placebo recipients were sequenced from samples collected on day 63 after the first injection.

The sequencing here drew on peripheral blood, taken in a trial of Ad26.COV2.S vaccine versus placebo. The origin of the receptors is a person between 18 and 65 years old who received the Ad26.COV2.S COVID-19 vaccine or a placebo.

The chain links TRBV7-2 to TRBJ1-5, with D unclear. Trimming removed 1 base at V and 5 bases at J, with 9 bases between. The CDR3 contains 14 residues. Germline-derived CDR1 and CDR2 are SGHTA and FQGNSA. This CDR3 is CASSLGVGDQPQHF. The CDR3 nucleotides are TGTGCCAGCAGCTTAGGGGTTGGAGATCAGCCCCAGCATTTT.

V and J are TRBV5-4 and TRBJ2-5; 10 nucleotides agree with TRBD1. CDR1 and CDR2 (germline): SGHNT, YYREEE (reference sequence). This CDR3 spans 16 amino acids. The trim removed 2 bases at V and 0 bases at J, leaving 4 bases unmatched. CDR3 nucleotide sequence: TGTGCCAGCAGCTTTACGACAGGGGGCAACCAAGAGACCCAGTACTTC. It specifies CASSFTTGGNQETQYF.

The count of this clone is one. This chain links TRBV10-1 with TRBJ2-7, with 8 bases aligning to TRBD2. This CDR3 spans 14 amino acids. Germline lookup yields CDR1 WNHNN and CDR2 SYGVQD (reference sequence). CDR3 residues: CAPGGEKGAYEQYF. CDR3 DNA sequence: TGCGCTCCCGGGGGGGAGAAGGGGGCCTACGAGCAGTACTTC.

This clone was recorded only once. The V call is TRBV6-2 or TRBV6-3, the J call TRBJ2-5, with TRBD2 as a possible D gene (7 bases). The CDR3 is made up of 15 amino acids. CDR1 MNHEY and CDR2 SVGEGT come from the germline V gene. With 4 bases removed from V and 5 bases from J, the gap between germline ends came to 17 bases. CDR3 DNA sequence: TGTGCCAGCAGTTCCTCGGGGGGCCACTGGGAGACCCAGTACTTC. It encodes CASSSSGGHWETQYF.

V usage is TRBV5-1 and J usage is TRBJ2-5, with D possibly matching TRBD1 (5 bases). Germline CDR1 is SGHRS and CDR2 is YFSETQ. The ends were cut back, 2 bases at V and 4 bases at J, with 9 bases in the middle. This CDR3 is built from 13 residues. CDR3 sequence reads: CASSLGVAETQYF. CDR3 DNA: TGCGCCAGCAGCTTAGGGGTTGCAGAGACCCAGTACTTC.

The genes are TRBV6-5 and TRBJ1-1; D perhaps matches TRBD1 (6 bases). Per the germline V gene, CDR1 is MNHEY and CDR2 is SVGAGI. The germline V and J ends were trimmed by 0 bases and 2 bases, with 13 bases remaining between them. The CDR3 is 16 amino acids. CDR3 nucleotide sequence: TGTGCCAGCAGTTACTCCGGGGGGCGCGTCAACACTGAAGCTTTCTTT. Protein sequence: CASSYSGGRVNTEAFF.

The rearrangement joins TRBV5-7 to TRBJ1-4; tentatively, D is TRBD1 (6 bases). TRBV5-7 is an ORF; its function is uncertain. This CDR3 has 14 residues. The V and J ends lost 4 bases and 8 bases respectively, with 15 bases between them. CDR3 loop: CASSRGGRSEKLFF. The CDR3 DNA reads TGTGCCAGCAGCCGAGGGGGGAGAAGCGAAAAACTGTTTTTT.

The chain recombines TRBV5-5 with TRBJ2-5; 8 nucleotides agree with TRBD1. The germline gives CDR1 SGHKS, CDR2 YYEKEE (reference sequence). The ends lost 4 bases at V and 5 bases at J; junction bases unmatched: 10. CDR3 length equals 15 residues. CDR3 nucleotides: TGTGCCAGCAGCGGTATTCAGGGGGCCAGGGAGACCCAGTACTTC. This encodes CASSGIQGARETQYF.

The chain is built from TRBV11-2 and TRBJ2-1; 11 bases are shared with TRBD2. The CDR3 length is 15 residues. Trimming removed 5 bases from V and 9 bases from J; junction bases left unmatched: 9. CDR1 and CDR2 from the germline V gene are SGHAT and FQNNGV. In DNA, the CDR3 is TGTGCCAGCAGCGTACTAGCGGGAGAAGTCGGTGAGCAGTTCTTC. The encoded protein is CASSVLAGEVGEQFF.

In this sample, this clone turned up a few times. This sequence joins TRBV19 and TRBJ2-7; 10 nucleotides line up with TRBD1. CDR1 is LNHDA, CDR2 SQIVND, per germline (reference sequence). The CDR3 is made up of 15 amino acids. After removal of 5 bases from V and 0 bases from J, the junction contained 4 bases not matched to a gene. CDR3 DNA: TGTGCCAGTAGTTTTGACAGGGGGCGCTCCTACGAGCAGTACTTC. It translates to CASSFDRGRSYEQYF.

This clone was seen a few times. The rearrangement uses TRBV18 and TRBJ2-2; unclear D gene. The CDR3 spans 12 residues. The V gene lost 3 bases and the J gene lost 6 bases, with 5 bases spanning the gap. Germline CDR1 and CDR2: KGHSH and LQKENI. The chain's CDR3 is CASSPEAGELFF. The CDR3 bases are TGTGCCAGCTCACCCGAGGCCGGGGAGCTGTTTTTT. Drawing the rest from reference TRBV18 and TRBJ2-2, the complete variable domain is NAGVMQNPRHLVRRRGQEARLRCSPMKGHSHVYWYRQLPEEGLKFMVYLQKENIIDESGMPKERFSAEFPKEGPSILRIQQVVRGDSAAYFCASSPEAGELFFGEGSRLTVL.

CDR3 nucleotide sequence: TGTGCCAGTAGTGTACGACTAGCGGGGGGGCAAGAGACCCAGTACTTC. Translation: CASSVRLAGGQETQYF. The chain joins TRBV19 to TRBJ2-5; 14 bases are a match to TRBD2. Germline V CDR1 and CDR2: LNHDA, SQIVND (reference sequence). The V segment lost 5 bases and the J segment 2 bases; nucleotides outside the gene matches: 4. This CDR3 region has 16 residues. Supplemented by reference TRBV19 and TRBJ2-5, the full variable domain reads DGGITQSPKYLFRKEGQNVTLSCEQNLNHDAMYWYRQDPGQGLRLIYYSQIVNDFQKGDIAEGYSVSREKKESFPLTVTSAQKNPTAFYLCASSVRLAGGQETQYFGPGTRLLVL.

A remark on this clone: The sample has other DNA sequences that encode this CDR3 too. The rearrangement links TRBV15 to TRBJ1-1; D is unclear. The V end lost 0 bases, the J end lost 3 bases, and 11 bases lay between the germline ends. Germline lookup yields CDR1 LNHNV and CDR2 YYDKDF (reference sequence). The CDR3 is 15 amino acids. CDR3 coding DNA: TGTGCCACCAGCAGAGATCAAAGGGCGGACACTGAAGCTTTCTTT. Translated, it gives CATSRDQRADTEAFF. Based on the CDR3 plus reference TRBV15 and TRBJ1-1, the full variable domain is DAMVIQNPRYQVTQFGKPVTLSCSQTLNHNVMYWYQQKSSQAPKLLFHYYDKDFNNEADTPDNFQSRRPNTSFCFLDIRSPGLGDTAMYLCATSRDQRADTEAFFGQGTRLTVV.

This chain uses TRBV9 with TRBJ2-2, with TRBD1 matching 8 bases. This CDR3 comprises 16 residues. Germline CDR1 is SGDLS and CDR2 is YYNGEE. V lost 3 bases and J lost 6; bases outside the gene matches: 10. CDR3 coding DNA: TGTGCCAGCAGCGCCCGACAGGGGTTGAGCGCCGGGGAGCTGTTTTTT. Protein: CASSARQGLSAGELFF. Drawing the rest from reference TRBV9 and TRBJ2-2, the complete variable domain is DSGVTQTPKHLITATGQRVTLRCSPRSGDLSVYWYQQSLDQGLQFLIQYYNGEERAKGNILERFSAQQFPDLHSELNLSSLELGDSALYFCASSARQGLSAGELFFGEGSRLTVL.

This clone turned up a few times. The CDR3: CASSRGGNQPQHF. In DNA, the CDR3 is TGTGCCAGCAGCAGGGGGGGCAATCAGCCCCAGCATTTT. V gene TRBV9 combines with J gene TRBJ1-5, with D possibly TRBD1 on 6 matching bases. This CDR3 comprises 13 residues. V lost 4 bases to trimming and J lost 2 bases, with 7 bases between them. Germline CDR1 reads SGDLS; CDR2 reads YYNGEE.

The CDR3 region is CASSDSAGGADTQYF. Written as DNA, the CDR3 is TGTGCCAGCAGTGACTCGGCGGGAGGGGCAGATACGCAGTATTTT. The V and J genes are TRBV6-4 and TRBJ2-3; 9 nucleotides line up with TRBD2. The CDR3 sequence is 15 residues long. V shed 0 bases, J shed 4 bases, and the junction held 2 bases outside the gene matches. Germline loops: CDR1 MRHNA, CDR2 SNTAGT.

The CDR3 bases are TGTGCCTGGAGTGACTTCCCGGGACAGGGAACAAATGAAAAACTGTTTTTT. Amino acids: CAWSDFPGQGTNEKLFF. The chain combines TRBV30 with TRBJ1-4; 9 bases agree with TRBD1. The CDR3 length is 17 residues. Losses at the gene ends were 1 base for V and 5 bases for J; bases not matched to a gene: 11. Germline V gene sequence: CDR1 GTSNPN, CDR2 SVGIG (reference sequence).

The chain combines TRBV5-6 with TRBJ2-7; D gene unclear. The germline V gene has CDR1 SGHDT and CDR2 YYEEEE. Trimming removed 0 bases from V and 5 bases from J, with 15 bases in between. This CDR3 contains 15 residues. The CDR3, as DNA: TGTGCCAGCAGCTTGGGGCGCAAAGGAACCCACGAGCAGTACTTC. It translates to CASSLGRKGTHEQYF. The full variable domain, with the rest looked up from reference TRBV5-6 and TRBJ2-7, is DAGVTQSPTHLIKTRGQQVTLRCSPKSGHDTVSWYQQALGQGPQFIFQYYEEEERQRGNFPDRFSGHQFPNYSSELNVNALLLGDSALYLCASSLGRKGTHEQYFGPGTRLTVT.

CDR3 sequence reads: CASSLLGPYGYTF. The CDR3 DNA sequence: TGTGCCAGCAGTCTCCTAGGTCCCTATGGCTACACCTTC. The chain joins TRBV27 to TRBJ1-2; D gene uncertain. This CDR3 region has 13 residues. CDR1 and CDR2 (germline): MNHEY, SMNVEV (reference sequence). Trimming took 5 bases from V and 4 from J, leaving 11 bases between them.

The chain couples TRBV27 to TRBJ1-4, with D possibly being TRBD1 (6 bases). CDR3 length equals 13 residues. V lost 4 bases to trimming and J lost 13 bases, with 16 bases between them. Germline loops: CDR1 MNHEY, CDR2 SMNVEV (reference sequence). Here the CDR3 reads CASSYDSTGSLFF. The CDR3 bases are TGTGCCAGCAGTTATGACTCGACAGGTTCACTGTTTTTT. The variable domain in full, completed from reference TRBV27 and TRBJ1-4, reads EAQVTQNPRYLITVTGKKLTVTCSQNMNHEYMSWYRQDPGLGLRQIYYSMNVEVTDKGDVPEGYKVSRKEKRNFPLILESPSPNQTSLYFCASSYDSTGSLFFGSGTQLSVL.

The chain combines TRBV18 with TRBJ2-1; 8 positions match TRBD1. Germline CDR1 reads KGHSH; CDR2 reads LQKENI. Trimming at V came to 3 bases and at J to 6 bases, leaving 1 base not matched to a gene. The CDR3 is 13 amino acids. CDR3 coding DNA: TGTGCCAGCTCACCCGGGACAGGCAATGAGCAGTTCTTC. Its translation: CASSPGTGNEQFF.

The V call is TRBV28, the J call TRBJ2-2; 10 bases line up with TRBD2. Germline trimming cut 3 bases from V and 5 bases from J; bases unmatched to any gene: 6. CDR3 length equals 16 residues. From germline, CDR1 is MDHEN and CDR2 SYDVKM. The DNA for the CDR3 is TGTGCCAGCAGTTTTATGTCTAGCGGGAGTACCGGGGAGCTGTTTTTT. Amino acid sequence: CASSFMSSGSTGELFF. The complete variable domain, with remaining parts taken from reference TRBV28 and TRBJ2-2, reads DVKVTQSSRYLVKRTGEKVFLECVQDMDHENMFWYRQDPGLGLRLIYFSYDVKMKEKGDIPEGYSVSREKKERFSLILESASTNQTSMYLCASSFMSSGSTGELFFGEGSRLTVL.

The chain recombines TRBV6-5 with TRBJ2-6; 7 bases fit TRBD1. This CDR3 has 15 residues. With V trimmed by 3 bases and J by 4 bases, 3 bases remained unmatched. Germline CDR1 and CDR2: MNHEY and SVGAGI. The CDR3 reads CASSYGTAGANVLTF. The CDR3 DNA is TGTGCCAGCAGTTATGGGACAGCCGGGGCCAACGTCCTGACTTTC.

The chain recombines TRBV4-2 with TRBJ1-1, with D possibly being TRBD1 (5 bases). Germline assignment: CDR1 LGHNA and CDR2 YNFKEQ. V was shortened by 4 bases and J by 1 base, with 7 bases between the two germline ends. The CDR3 has 13 amino acids. CDR3 nucleotide sequence: TGTGCCAGCAGCCCGGGGGGGAACACTGAAGCTTTCTTT. Protein: CASSPGGNTEAFF.

The V gene is TRBV2, the J gene TRBJ2-5; D is uncertain. The germline V gene has CDR1 SNHLY and CDR2 FYNNEI. V was cut by 3 bases and J by 4 bases, with 15 bases left in between. The CDR3 totals 15 residues. The CDR3 spells CASSEPWVGRETQYF. The DNA for the CDR3 is TGTGCCAGCAGTGAGCCTTGGGTTGGTAGAGAGACCCAGTACTTC.

This clone was counted once. The J gene is TRBJ2-1, the V gene TRBV11-3, with 8 bases aligning to TRBD2. This CDR3 comprises 13 residues. Unmatched junction bases numbered 3, after V lost 5 bases and J lost 6 bases. Germline-derived CDR1 and CDR2 are SGHNT and YENEEA. As DNA, the CDR3 is TGTGCCAGCAGCCCGGGGGGGGCCAATGAGCAGTTCTTC. Residues: CASSPGGANEQFF.

V usage is TRBV9 and J usage is TRBJ2-1, with D uncertain. The CDR3 contains 14 residues. Germline V CDR1 and CDR2: SGDLS, YYNGEE. The V and J ends lost 4 bases and 3 bases respectively, with 11 bases between them. The CDR3 DNA follows: TGTGCCAGCAGCCGAGTAGAGCTCTACAATGAGCAGTTCTTC. Translated: CASSRVELYNEQFF.

There are a few counts of this clone. The J gene is TRBJ2-3, the V gene TRBV7-9; D gene uncertain. Trimming took 3 bases from V and 2 from J, leaving 3 bases between them. Germline V lookup: CDR1 SEHNR, CDR2 FQNEAQ (reference sequence). This CDR3 is built from 12 residues. CDR3 loop: CASSFLTDTQYF. CDR3 DNA: TGTGCCAGCAGCTTCCTCACAGATACGCAGTATTTT.